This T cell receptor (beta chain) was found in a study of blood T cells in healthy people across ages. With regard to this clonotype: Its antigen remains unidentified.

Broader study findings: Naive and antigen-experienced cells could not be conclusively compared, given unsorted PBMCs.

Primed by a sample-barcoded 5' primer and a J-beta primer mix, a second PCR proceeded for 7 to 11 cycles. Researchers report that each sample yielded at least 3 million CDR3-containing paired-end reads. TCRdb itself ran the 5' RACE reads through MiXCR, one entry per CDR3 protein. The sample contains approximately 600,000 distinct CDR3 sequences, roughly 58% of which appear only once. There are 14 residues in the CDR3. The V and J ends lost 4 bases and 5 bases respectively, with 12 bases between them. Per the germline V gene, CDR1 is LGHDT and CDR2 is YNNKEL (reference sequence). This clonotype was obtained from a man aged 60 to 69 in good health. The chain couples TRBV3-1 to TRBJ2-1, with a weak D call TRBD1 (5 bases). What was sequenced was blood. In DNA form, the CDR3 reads TGTGCCAGCAGCCCCGACAGCCCCCACAATGAGCAGTTCTTC. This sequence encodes CASSPDSPHNEQFF.